The TCR beta chain under discussion was sequenced for a study of OX40 agonist ivuxolimab in advanced cancers. As for the study in general: Two cutaneous melanoma patients and one hepatocellular carcinoma patient, three in all, had partial responses.

The CDR3 has 16 residues. The germline gives CDR1 LGHNA, CDR2 YSLEER. Between the trimmed V and J ends, which lost 0 bases and 7 bases, there was a span of 16 bases. Systemic immunosuppression or a history of autoimmune disease excluded patients. The assay was immunoSEQ multiplex PCR, and TCRdb's table has in-frame clones only and misses some. Of 20,000 to 30,000 clones listed, about nine tenths are singletons. V is TRBV4-3 and J is TRBJ2-1; D is possibly TRBD2 (7 bases). The TCR sequence derives from an adult with an advanced solid tumor such as melanoma, head and neck, liver or kidney cancer. The sequencing used CD4+ or CD8+ T cells sorted from blood, collected in a trial of the OX40 agonist ivuxolimab. The DNA of the CDR3 is TGCGCCAGCAGCCAAGAGGGGGGGCCGGGTCAGAATGAGCAGTTCTTC. It specifies CASSQEGGPGQNEQFF.